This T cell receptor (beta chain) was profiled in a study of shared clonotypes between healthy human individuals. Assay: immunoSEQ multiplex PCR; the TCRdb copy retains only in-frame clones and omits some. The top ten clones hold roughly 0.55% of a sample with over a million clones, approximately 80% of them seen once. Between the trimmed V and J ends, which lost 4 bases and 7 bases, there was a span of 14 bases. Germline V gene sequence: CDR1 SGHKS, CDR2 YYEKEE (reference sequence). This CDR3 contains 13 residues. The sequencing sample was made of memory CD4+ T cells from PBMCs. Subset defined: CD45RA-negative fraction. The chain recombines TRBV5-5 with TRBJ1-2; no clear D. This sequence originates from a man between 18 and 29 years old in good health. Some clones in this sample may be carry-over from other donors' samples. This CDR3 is CASSKELGFGYTF. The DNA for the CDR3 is TGTGCCAGCAGCAAAGAGTTGGGTTTTGGCTACACCTTC.